This T cell receptor beta chain stems from a study of shared T cell receptors in the human thymus. Sequencing was performed with immunoSEQ multiplex PCR; in TCRdb, only in-frame clones are kept and a portion is missing. The sample lists under 700,000 clones, 75% to 85% seen once, with more than 0.01% in the top ten. These same data were also listed under a study on human thymus T cells.

This TCR was recovered from a boy in the first two years of life with a congenital heart defect. Sequenced material: thymocytes.

As DNA, the CDR3 is TGTGCCAGCAGCGTAGAAGCTAGCGGGAGTGGTACGCAGTATTTT. Translating gives CASSVEASGSGTQYF. J is TRBJ2-3 and V is TRBV9; TRBD2 matches 10 bases. This CDR3 has 15 amino acids. V shed 0 bases and J 8 bases; nucleotides not matched to a gene: 6. Germline CDR1 is SGDLS and CDR2 is YYNGEE.